This TCR beta chain derives from a study of cytomegalovirus exposure and HLA in healthy donors. Study information: Early on, a data release was issued that held 80 million or so unique TCRs from HLA-typed donors.

A word on this clone: Its cognate antigen is unknown.

Notes on the study in general: The authors later linked a missense DCLRE1C variant to TCR beta V- and J-gene trimming. According to an earlier analysis, most TCR beta V segments yielded productive rearrangements about 87% or about 30% of the time.

The V end was cut by 7 bases, the J end by 5 bases, with 19 bases between. The V gene's germline CDR1 is LGHNT and CDR2 FRNRAP. This CDR3 region has 15 residues. This PCR relied on a set of 60 Vbeta primers and 13 Jbeta primers. TCRdb keeps only in-frame clones here, not all; method: immunoSEQ multiplex PCR. The table has about 120,000 clones, about 9.4% seen once; the top ten hold 6%. Donors sampled were nominally healthy, though unrecorded immune exposures were likely. The V gene is TRBV12-5, the J gene TRBJ2-3; D is perhaps TRBD1 (6 bases). The sample taken for sequencing was PBMCs. This receptor was taken from a woman aged 35 to 49 in good health and CMV-seropositive. In DNA, the CDR3 is TGTGCTAGTGCCCTGGACAGCCCGAGGATAGATACGCAGTATTTT. The encoded protein is CASALDSPRIDTQYF.